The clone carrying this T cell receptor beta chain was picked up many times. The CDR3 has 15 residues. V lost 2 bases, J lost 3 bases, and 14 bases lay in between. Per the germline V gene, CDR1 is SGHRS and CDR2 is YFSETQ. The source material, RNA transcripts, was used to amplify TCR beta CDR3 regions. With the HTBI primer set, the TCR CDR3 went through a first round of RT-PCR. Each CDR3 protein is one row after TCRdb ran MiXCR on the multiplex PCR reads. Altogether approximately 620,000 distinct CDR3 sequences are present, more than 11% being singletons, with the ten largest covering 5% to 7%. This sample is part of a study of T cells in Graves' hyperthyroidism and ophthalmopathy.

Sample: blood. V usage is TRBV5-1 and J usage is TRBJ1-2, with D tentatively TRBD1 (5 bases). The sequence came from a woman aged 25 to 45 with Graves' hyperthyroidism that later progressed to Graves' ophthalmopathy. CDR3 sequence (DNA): TGCGCCAGCAGCTTTTACCCCGGGGCTGACTATGGCTACACCTTC. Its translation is CASSFYPGADYGYTF.